This record covers a single T cell receptor beta chain. CDR3 length equals 16 residues. V was pared by 5 bases and J by 0 bases, with 7 bases of the junction left unmatched. Germline V gene lookup returns CDR1 SGHRS and CDR2 YFSETQ. The data derive from a study of blood T cell repertoires in COVID-19. Overall study: Some COVID-19 samples were acute and others convalescent; all came from the United States, Italy and Spain. T cells, B-cell-depleted T cells, or PBMCs provided the cDNA or gDNA that served as material.

How the authors handled the data: Amplification of reference gene primers provided the estimated nucleated cell counts. Using immunoSEQ multiplex PCR, the repertoire was profiled, and TCRdb retains in-frame clones only, with some absent. V, J and clone size were drawn from that table, and D and trimming were deduced from the DNA. Among around 150,000 clones listed, 70% to 80% were seen once. Sequencing used peripheral blood. This sequence joins TRBV5-1 and TRBJ2-3; 9 nucleotides line up with TRBD2. The source is a man in his fifties or sixties who had recovered from COVID-19. CDR3 region: CASSQPSGESTDTQYF. The CDR3 coding sequence is TGCGCCAGCAGTCAGCCTAGCGGGGAGAGCACAGATACGCAGTATTTT.